This is a list of T cell receptor beta chains from one sample in a study of T cell changes during pregnancy in multiple sclerosis. The method was immunoSEQ multiplex PCR; TCRdb's version includes in-frame clones alone and lacks a portion of them. The table has 50,000 to 75,000 clones, over 90% seen once; the top ten hold 2.6%. The source material was CD8+ T cells from peripheral blood mononuclear cells, sampled in the third trimester of pregnancy. The receptor set was obtained from a female donor with multiple sclerosis, enrolled in a pregnancy study. The CDR3 runs from the conserved cysteine through the conserved F or W. Fields, in order: clone size, V gene, J gene, D gene, CDR3 DNA, CDR3 protein. A D gene is named only where the DNA matches it firmly. Clone size is stated in some rows and not others, as once, few, many or a class when expanded.

clone_size: .
v_call: TRBV5-1
j_call: TRBJ2-7
d_call: .
cdr3_nt: TGCGCCAGCAGCCCCGGGACACTCAACTCCTACGAGCAGTACTTC
cdr3_aa: CASSPGTLNSYEQYF

clone_size: .
v_call: TRBV7-3
j_call: TRBJ2-7
d_call: .
cdr3_nt: TGTGCCAGCAGCTTAATGCCAGGGCGCTACGAGCAGTACTTC
cdr3_aa: CASSLMPGRYEQYF

clone_size: .
v_call: TRBV27
j_call: TRBJ2-7
d_call: TRBD2
cdr3_nt: TGTGCCAGCGGTAGCGGGATCTTTACCAACGAGCAGTACTTC
cdr3_aa: CASGSGIFTNEQYF

clone_size: .
v_call: TRBV19
j_call: TRBJ2-6
d_call: TRBD1
cdr3_nt: TGTGCCAGTAGTATATGGGGACAGGGAACTTTGCCCAGCTCTGGGGCCAACGTCCTGACTTTC
cdr3_aa: CASSIWGQGTLPSSGANVLTF

clone_size: .
v_call: TRBV13
j_call: TRBJ2-7
d_call: TRBD2
cdr3_nt: TGTGCCAGCAGCTTAGCTAGGCTAGCGGGAGGGGAGCAGTACTTC
cdr3_aa: CASSLARLAGGEQYF

clone_size: .
v_call: TRBV7-7
j_call: TRBJ1-5
d_call: .
cdr3_nt: TGTGCCAGCAGCGCGTCTCGTTTTAGCAATCAGCCCCAGCATTTT
cdr3_aa: CASSASRFSNQPQHF

clone_size: .
v_call: TRBV7-8
j_call: TRBJ1-2
d_call: .
cdr3_nt: TGTGCCAGCAGCTCAAGCCGCAGGGGCTATGGCTACACCTTC
cdr3_aa: CASSSSRRGYGYTF

clone_size: once
v_call: TRBV6-4
j_call: TRBJ2-1
d_call: TRBD2
cdr3_nt: TGTGCCAGCAGTGACGGGGCGGGAGGGCCGTGGAATGAGCAGTTCTTC
cdr3_aa: CASSDGAGGPWNEQFF

clone_size: few
v_call: TRBV13
j_call: TRBJ2-3
d_call: .
cdr3_nt: TGTGCCAGCAAGGGCGAAGTAACAGGAGATACGCAGTATTTT
cdr3_aa: CASKGEVTGDTQYF

clone_size: .
v_call: TRBV6-1
j_call: TRBJ2-2
d_call: .
cdr3_nt: TGTGCCTCCCTCCCAGGGAAGGCGAACACCGGGGAGCTGTTTTTT
cdr3_aa: CASLPGKANTGELFF

clone_size: .
v_call: TRBV29-1
j_call: TRBJ1-2
d_call: TRBD1
cdr3_nt: TGCAGCGTTGAAGATCTGGACAGGTGGGGGGCAATTAACTATGGCTACACCTTC
cdr3_aa: CSVEDLDRWGAINYGYTF

clone_size: .
v_call: TRBV6-5
j_call: TRBJ2-2
d_call: .
cdr3_nt: TGTGCCAGCAATTCCTATCCCCCCGCCGGGGAGCTGTTTTTT
cdr3_aa: CASNSYPPAGELFF

clone_size: .
v_call: TRBV12-2
j_call: TRBJ2-7
d_call: .
cdr3_nt: TGTGCAAGTCGCTCCCGGGGCTACGAGCAGTACTTC
cdr3_aa: CASRSRGYEQYF

clone_size: .
v_call: TRBV27
j_call: TRBJ2-7
d_call: TRBD1
cdr3_nt: TGTGCCAGCAGCCATTATGCCACAGGGGCCGGGCAGTACTTC
cdr3_aa: CASSHYATGAGQYF

clone_size: .
v_call: TRBV15
j_call: TRBJ1-3
d_call: .
cdr3_nt: TGTGCCACCAGCGGAGACAGCTCTGGAAACACCATATATTTT
cdr3_aa: CATSGDSSGNTIYF

clone_size: .
v_call: TRBV27
j_call: TRBJ2-1
d_call: .
cdr3_nt: TGTGCCAGCAGTCTCCCCTACGACAGCAATGAGCAGTTCTTC
cdr3_aa: CASSLPYDSNEQFF

clone_size: .
v_call: TRBV6-4
j_call: TRBJ2-4
d_call: TRBD2
cdr3_nt: TGTGCCAGCAGTGACTTTAGCGGGAGCCACGGAAACATTCAGTACTTC
cdr3_aa: CASSDFSGSHGNIQYF

clone_size: .
v_call: TRBV4-1
j_call: TRBJ1-2
d_call: .
cdr3_nt: TGCGCCAGCAGCCAAGACCGGGGCTATGGCTACACCTTC
cdr3_aa: CASSQDRGYGYTF

clone_size: .
v_call: TRBV6-5
j_call: TRBJ2-7
d_call: .
cdr3_nt: TGTGCCAGCACCACGATCGGGACACCACGCGACGAGCAGTACTTC
cdr3_aa: CASTTIGTPRDEQYF

clone_size: .
v_call: TRBV6-5
j_call: TRBJ1-2
d_call: .
cdr3_nt: TGTGCCAGCAGTTACACCTCCGGGTTACTCTATGGCTACACCTTC
cdr3_aa: CASSYTSGLLYGYTF

clone_size: .
v_call: TRBV7-2
j_call: TRBJ2-1
d_call: .
cdr3_nt: TGTGCCAGCAGCCCTTCGCTTGGTGGACTGGAGCAGTTCTTC
cdr3_aa: CASSPSLGGLEQFF

clone_size: .
v_call: TRBV19
j_call: TRBJ1-5
d_call: TRBD1
cdr3_nt: TGTGCCAGTAGACTCCGGGACAGGCTCAATCAGCCCCAGCATTTT
cdr3_aa: CASRLRDRLNQPQHF

clone_size: once
v_call: TRBV11-3
j_call: TRBJ1-1
d_call: .
cdr3_nt: TGTGCCAGCAGCTCCAGGGTGAACACTGAAGCTTTCTTT
cdr3_aa: CASSSRVNTEAFF

clone_size: .
v_call: TRBV6-5
j_call: TRBJ2-1
d_call: .
cdr3_nt: TGTGCCAGCAGTTCCCCCAGATACAATGAGCAGTTCTTC
cdr3_aa: CASSSPRYNEQFF

clone_size: .
v_call: TRBV9
j_call: TRBJ2-3
d_call: .
cdr3_nt: TGTGCCAGCAGCACAACAGGAGATACGCAGTATTTT
cdr3_aa: CASSTTGDTQYF

clone_size: .
v_call: TRBV27
j_call: TRBJ1-5
d_call: .
cdr3_nt: TGTGCCAGCAGTTTTACTGCGGCTCGCTCCCAGCCCCAGCATTTT
cdr3_aa: CASSFTAARSQPQHF

clone_size: once
v_call: TRBV28
j_call: TRBJ2-6
d_call: .
cdr3_nt: TGTGCCAGCAGTTCCCGGGACTTGACTTCTGGGGCCAACGTCCTGACTTTC
cdr3_aa: CASSSRDLTSGANVLTF

clone_size: .
v_call: TRBV9
j_call: TRBJ2-3
d_call: .
cdr3_nt: TGTGCCAGCAGCCTCCTGGTGGGCGATACGCAGTATTTT
cdr3_aa: CASSLLVGDTQYF

clone_size: .
v_call: TRBV19
j_call: TRBJ2-1
d_call: .
cdr3_nt: TGTGCCAGTAGTCAATCGGCAGGGGCCTTTCCGGCGTTCTTC
cdr3_aa: CASSQSAGAFPAFF

clone_size: .
v_call: TRBV28
j_call: TRBJ2-7
d_call: TRBD2
cdr3_nt: TGTGCCAGCAGTTTACCTACTAGCGGGAGTAGGACCTACGAGCAGTACTTC
cdr3_aa: CASSLPTSGSRTYEQYF

clone_size: .
v_call: TRBV11-2
j_call: TRBJ2-3
d_call: .
cdr3_nt: TGTGCCAGCAGCTTGGCGGGAAGGTCCACAGATACGCAGTATTTT
cdr3_aa: CASSLAGRSTDTQYF

clone_size: .
v_call: TRBV7-9
j_call: TRBJ2-5
d_call: .
cdr3_nt: TGTGCCAGCAGCTCCGGACAGCCGTACCAAGAGACCCAGTACTTC
cdr3_aa: CASSSGQPYQETQYF

clone_size: .
v_call: TRBV2
j_call: TRBJ2-3
d_call: .
cdr3_nt: TGTGCCGGCCGACTATACCTAAGCACAGATACGCAGTATTTT
cdr3_aa: CAGRLYLSTDTQYF

clone_size: .
v_call: TRBV5-4
j_call: TRBJ2-1
d_call: .
cdr3_nt: TGTGCCAGCAGCTGGCAGGGCATTGGTGAGCAGTTCTTC
cdr3_aa: CASSWQGIGEQFF

clone_size: once
v_call: TRBV30
j_call: TRBJ2-7
d_call: TRBD2
cdr3_nt: TGTGCCTGGAGTATCCGACTAGCGGGAGGGTACGAGCAGTACTTC
cdr3_aa: CAWSIRLAGGYEQYF

clone_size: .
v_call: TRBV9
j_call: TRBJ2-2
d_call: .
cdr3_nt: TGTGCCAGCAGCGAGCTAGCAACTGACGGGGAGCTGTTTTTT
cdr3_aa: CASSELATDGELFF

clone_size: .
v_call: TRBV27
j_call: TRBJ2-2
d_call: .
cdr3_nt: TGTGCCAGCAGTTTTTCGACAGCATCTAACACCGGGGAGCTGTTTTTT
cdr3_aa: CASSFSTASNTGELFF

clone_size: .
v_call: TRBV7-9
j_call: TRBJ2-1
d_call: .
cdr3_nt: TGTGCCAGCAAGGGGGGGGACATATCAAATGAGCAGTTCTTC
cdr3_aa: CASKGGDISNEQFF

clone_size: .
v_call: TRBV19
j_call: TRBJ2-7
d_call: .
cdr3_nt: TGTGCCAGTAGTACGGACAGCTCTAGCTCCTACGAGCAGTACTTC
cdr3_aa: CASSTDSSSSYEQYF

clone_size: .
v_call: TRBV19
j_call: TRBJ2-3
d_call: .
cdr3_nt: TGTGCCAGTAGTCAAACAGGGTCCAGTACGCAGTATTTT
cdr3_aa: CASSQTGSSTQYF

clone_size: once
v_call: TRBV19
j_call: TRBJ2-1
d_call: .
cdr3_nt: TGTGCCAGTAGCTCAGGGGGGAGATACAATGAGCAGTTCTTC
cdr3_aa: CASSSGGRYNEQFF

clone_size: .
v_call: TRBV27
j_call: TRBJ2-7
d_call: .
cdr3_nt: TGTGCCAGCAGTCTATCAAAGGGAGGAGACGAGCAGTACTTC
cdr3_aa: CASSLSKGGDEQYF

clone_size: .
v_call: TRBV25-1
j_call: TRBJ2-1
d_call: .
cdr3_nt: TGTGCCAGCAGTGTTCCAGGGGCCTACAATGAGCAGTTCTTC
cdr3_aa: CASSVPGAYNEQFF

clone_size: .
v_call: TRBV28
j_call: TRBJ2-3
d_call: TRBD1
cdr3_nt: TGTGCCAGCACTCTCGCTGGGACAGGGTTAACAGATACGCAGTATTTT
cdr3_aa: CASTLAGTGLTDTQYF

clone_size: .
v_call: TRBV28
j_call: TRBJ2-1
d_call: .
cdr3_nt: TGTGCCAGCAGGCCACGGAGGGCCTTCTACAATGAGCAGTTCTTC
cdr3_aa: CASRPRRAFYNEQFF

clone_size: once
v_call: TRBV27
j_call: TRBJ2-7
d_call: .
cdr3_nt: TGTGCCAGCAGTTTTGGACAGAACTACGAGCAGTACTTC
cdr3_aa: CASSFGQNYEQYF